Each of the 17 T cell receptor beta chains below was sequenced from the same sample in a study of T cells in Graves' hyperthyroidism and ophthalmopathy (dated by TCRdb to between 2018 and 2020). Library prep was done by multiplex PCR. Sequencing relied on an Illumina HiSeq 2000. TCR beta CDR3 regions were amplified from RNA transcripts. For the first round of RT-PCR on the TCR CDR3, the HTBI primer set was used together with the Qiagen OneStep RT-PCR kit. In-frame beta chains were kept once TCRdb had trimmed the public reads at Q25 with fastp and called clones with MiXCR. Each entry merges the rows of one CDR3 protein and shows their most common DNA and genes. The sample profile shows under 250,000 distinct CDR3 sequences; approximately 25% of them were found once. Roughly 35% of the sample is taken by the ten largest. The sample was blood. The origin of the receptors is a woman between 40 and 50 years old with Graves' ophthalmopathy.

This clonotype was recorded many times. The chain employs TRBV12-3 or TRBV12-4 and TRBJ2-1, with a possible D match to TRBD2 (6 bases). The CDR3 extends over 15 amino acids. V gave up 4 bases and J gave up 8 bases, with 18 bases separating them. CDR3: CASSSKQRTGDEQFF. The CDR3 DNA sequence: TGTGCCAGCAGTTCGAAGCAACGTACGGGGGATGAGCAGTTCTTC.

This clonotype was recorded at least ten times. Germline is not matched at one junction end, which may reflect a read error. The chain combines TRBV7-9 with TRBJ2-7; TRBD1 matches 7 bases. From germline, CDR1 is SEHNR and CDR2 FQNEAQ (reference sequence). The CDR3 consists of 13 residues. The CDR3 spells CASSIATGNEQYF. The CDR3 DNA is TGTGCCAGCAGCATAGCGACAGGGAATGAGCAGTACTTC.

This clonotype was seen at least ten times. This chain links TRBV10-2 with TRBJ2-7, with a weak D call TRBD2 (6 bases). Germline V gene data show CDR1 as WSHSY and CDR2 as SAAADI. CDR3 length: 16 amino acids. The V end lost 7 bases, the J end lost 0 bases, and 19 bases lay between the germline ends. CDR3 nucleotide sequence: TGCGCCAGCACCCCCCTTCCTAGCGTTTCCTCCTACGAGCAGTACTTC. This translates into CASTPLPSVSSYEQYF.

The chain is built from TRBV24-1 and TRBJ2-4; D is unresolved. Trimming shortened V by 5 bases and J by 7 bases, and 11 bases separated the two germline ends. Germline CDR1 KGHDR, CDR2 SFDVKD. This CDR3 contains 13 residues. The CDR3 here is CATSGPTGNIQYF. DNA for the CDR3: TGTGCCACCAGTGGCCCGACCGGGAACATTCAGTACTTC.

This clonotype was seen at least ten times. V is TRBV5-6 and J is TRBJ2-7; D ambiguous. Germline-derived CDR1 and CDR2 are SGHDT and YYEEEE. V gave up 4 bases and J gave up 7 bases, with 9 bases separating them. CDR3 length equals 11 residues. DNA of the CDR3: TGTGCCAGCAGCACCGGACGGGAGCAGTACTTC. Translation: CASSTGREQYF.

This clonotype was observed a few times. The rearrangement joins TRBV6-2 or TRBV6-3 to TRBJ2-5, with 7 bases lining up with TRBD1. The CDR3 sequence is 15 residues long. The V and J ends lost 5 bases and 5 bases, in that order; junction bases with no gene match: 11. CDR1 is MNHEY, CDR2 SVGEGT, per germline. CDR3 protein: CASSDGDRWRETQYF. The CDR3 nucleotides are TGTGCCAGCAGTGACGGGGACAGATGGCGGGAGACCCAGTACTTC.

The chain couples TRBV11-2 to TRBJ1-1, with 8 bases lining up with TRBD1. J lost 4 bases, V lost 4 bases, and 8 bases had no gene match. The CDR3 runs 15 residues. In germline, CDR1 is SGHAT, CDR2 FQNNGV. The CDR3 coding sequence is TGTGCCAGCAGCTCCACAGGGGGTTCGGGCACTGAAGCTTTCTTT. It codes for CASSSTGGSGTEAFF.

This clonotype was seen many times. The chain couples TRBV20-1 to TRBJ1-3; D gene uncertain. Trimming stripped 3 bases from V and 4 bases from J, with 4 bases between. Per germline, CDR1 DFQATT and CDR2 SNEGSKA (reference sequence). This CDR3 spans 11 amino acids. The CDR3 sequence is CSASLGNTIYF. The CDR3 bases are TGCAGTGCTAGTCTGGGAAACACCATATATTTT.

This chain connects TRBV28 to TRBJ2-7; perhaps TRBD1 as D (5 bases). The CDR3 totals 17 residues. V was pared by 2 bases and J by 2 bases, with 19 bases between. Germline lookup yields CDR1 MDHEN and CDR2 SYDVKM. CDR3 nucleotides: TGTGCCAGCAGTTTAAGACCCAGACAGAAGCTCACCTACGAGCAGTACTTC. It yields the protein CASSLRPRQKLTYEQYF. The full variable domain, rest sourced from reference TRBV28 and TRBJ2-7, is DVKVTQSSRYLVKRTGEKVFLECVQDMDHENMFWYRQDPGLGLRLIYFSYDVKMKEKGDIPEGYSVSREKKERFSLILESASTNQTSMYLCASSLRPRQKLTYEQYFGPGTRLTVT.

The table lists this clonotype with many counts. The chain combines TRBV6-2 or TRBV6-3 with TRBJ2-7, with D possibly called TRBD1 or TRBD2 (5 bases each). Germline V lookup: CDR1 MNHEY, CDR2 SVGEGT. V lost 2 bases to trimming and J lost 0 bases, with 8 bases between them. The CDR3 contains 14 residues. The DNA for the CDR3 is TGTGCCAGCAGTTACCGGGACGGCTCCTACGAGCAGTACTTC. Translation gives CASSYRDGSYEQYF.

The table lists this clonotype with many counts. V and J are TRBV6-6 and TRBJ1-1; a weak D match, TRBD1 (6 bases). Trimming took 6 bases from V and 2 from J, leaving 19 bases between them. The CDR3 length is 16 residues. Germline CDR1 MNHNY, CDR2 SVGAGI (reference sequence). The CDR3 DNA follows: TGTGCCAGCAGCCAAAAAACAGGACAGACCAACACTGAAGCTTTCTTT. As protein: CASSQKTGQTNTEAFF.

The table lists this clonotype with many counts. V and J are TRBV27 and TRBJ1-5; 12 bases are shared with TRBD1. This CDR3 is built from 16 residues. Germline CDR1 MNHEY, CDR2 SMNVEV (reference sequence). V gave up 5 bases and J gave up 4 bases; unmatched junction bases: 6. DNA of the CDR3: TGTGCCAGCAGTGCCGGGACAGGGGGCTTTAATCAGCCCCAGCATTTT. Translated, it gives CASSAGTGGFNQPQHF.

This clonotype was picked up many times. The V gene is TRBV20-1, the J gene TRBJ2-7; 11 nucleotides align to TRBD2. CDR3 length: 14 residues. Looked up from germline, CDR1 is DFQATT and CDR2 is SNEGSKA (reference sequence). With 5 bases clipped from V and 4 bases from J, the junction kept 7 bases outside the gene matches. The CDR3 is CSAPWLAGGYEQYF. The CDR3 DNA reads as TGCAGTGCTCCCTGGCTAGCGGGGGGATACGAGCAGTACTTC.

The J gene is TRBJ2-2, the V gene TRBV7-8; D might be TRBD2 (6 bases). This CDR3 is 15 amino acids long. The germline CDR1 and CDR2 sequences are SGHVS and FQNEAQ. The V end lost 4 bases, the J end lost 9 bases, and 18 bases lay between the germline ends. In nucleotides, the CDR3 is TGTGCCAGCAGCTCGCATACGGGAGCGGACCGGGAGCTGTTTTTT. Translating it yields CASSSHTGADRELFF.

This clonotype was recorded many times. V usage is TRBV6-5 and J usage is TRBJ2-5; either TRBD1 or TRBD2 may fit D (6 bases each). CDR1 MNHEY and CDR2 SVGAGI come from the germline V gene. The V end lost 0 bases, the J end lost 4 bases, and 18 bases lay between the germline ends. The CDR3 covers 17 residues. CDR3 coding DNA: TGTGCCAGCAGTTACTCGGGGGGTCAGGGGTTAGGAGAGACCCAGTACTTC. Translated: CASSYSGGQGLGETQYF.

This clonotype came up many times. V gene TRBV20-1 combines with J gene TRBJ2-5; TRBD2 aligns across 7 bases. Trimming took 3 bases from V and 3 from J; bases not matched to a gene: 10. The germline V gene has CDR1 DFQATT and CDR2 SNEGSKA (reference sequence). This CDR3 comprises 15 residues. The DNA for the CDR3 is TGCAGTGCTAGTACACCCGGGACTACAAAAGAGACCCAGTACTTC. Its protein is CSASTPGTTKETQYF.

In DNA form, the CDR3 reads TGTGCCAGCAGCAGTACAGGGACCTCCTACGAGCAGTACTTC. Its protein product is CASSSTGTSYEQYF. J is TRBJ2-7 and V is TRBV7-2; the D gene is possibly TRBD1 (6 bases). CDR3 length equals 14 residues. CDR1 SGHTA and CDR2 FQGNSA come from the germline V gene. V was shortened by 5 bases and J by 0 bases, with 11 bases between the two germline ends. The whole variable domain, filled in from reference TRBV7-2 and TRBJ2-7, reads GAGVSQSPSNKVTEKGKDVELRCDPISGHTALYWYRQSLGQGLEFLIYFQGNSAPDKSGLPSDRFSAERTGGSVSTLTIQRTQQEDSAVYLCASSSTGTSYEQYFGPGTRLTVT.